This T cell receptor (beta chain) was retrieved from a study of cytomegalovirus exposure and HLA in healthy donors. The study, taken as a whole, reports: In vitro, a few CMV-associated chains proved specific for CMV antigens. Among TCR beta chains, those listed as cytomegalovirus-associated numbered around 160.

Assay: immunoSEQ multiplex PCR; the TCRdb copy retains only in-frame clones and omits some. The sample contains around 100,000 clones, roughly 95% of which appear only once. Remarks on this clone: As yet, its antigen is unknown.

With 0 bases clipped from V and 4 bases from J, the junction kept 11 bases outside the gene matches. Germline assignment: CDR1 LGHNA and CDR2 YNFKEQ. The CDR3 extends over 18 amino acids. The sample comprised PBMCs. This TCR came from a woman between 18 and 29 years old in good health and CMV-seronegative. This sequence joins TRBV4-2 and TRBJ2-3; TRBD2 matches at 9 bases. The DNA of the CDR3 is TGTGCCAGCAGCCAAGACTATAAAGCGGGGGGTCGCGCAGATACGCAGTATTTT. Translating gives CASSQDYKAGGRADTQYF.